What follows are 22 T cell receptor beta chains derived from one specimen sequenced in a study of T cells in Graves' hyperthyroidism and ophthalmopathy. Template material for amplifying TCR beta CDR3 regions consisted of RNA transcripts. HTBI primers were used for first-round RT-PCR of the TCR CDR3. TCRdb independently ran MiXCR on the multiplex PCR reads; one entry per CDR3 protein. The data show 45,000 to 75,000 distinct CDR3 sequences, 49% seen once. The source material was blood. All receptors derive from a woman aged 30 to 39 with Graves' ophthalmopathy.

Sample share makes this clonotype medium-sized (0.01 to 0.1%). The J gene is TRBJ1-2, the V gene TRBV24-1; no clear D. Per the germline V gene, CDR1 is KGHDR and CDR2 is SFDVKD. Deletions cut 11 bases from V and 4 bases from J, with 13 bases between. The CDR3 runs 12 residues. The CDR3 loop reads CAKGDDRYGYTF. Written as DNA, the CDR3 is TGTGCCAAAGGAGACGACCGCTATGGCTACACCTTC.

This clonotype was counted a single time. It may be a read error: a sequence one base away is much more abundant. Likely a read error: the CDR3 ends without its conserved phenylalanine or tryptophan. The J gene is TRBJ2-5, the V gene TRBV27; 10 positions match TRBD2. The ends lost 3 bases at V and 6 bases at J; junction bases unmatched: 7. The V gene's germline CDR1 is MNHEY and CDR2 SMNVEV (reference sequence). The CDR3 has 15 residues. The CDR3 spells CASSFTGTSAKTQYC. The CDR3 bases are TGTGCCAGCAGTTTCACCGGGACTAGCGCGAAGACCCAGTACTGC.

This clonotype was seen more than once but under ten times. This chain connects TRBV2 to TRBJ2-5; TRBD2 matches 9 bases. Germline lookup yields CDR1 SNHLY and CDR2 FYNNEI. The CDR3 is made up of 14 amino acids. Trimming took 5 bases from V and 9 from J; bases not matched to a gene: 10. The CDR3 coding sequence is TGTGCCAGCAGTATGGGGCGGGGGGGCCAGCCCCAGTACTTC. Protein: CASSMGRGGQPQYF.

Here the CDR3 reads CASSWGRGETQYF. DNA for the CDR3: TGTGCCAGCAGTTGGGGGCGGGGCGAGACCCAGTACTTC. This chain uses TRBV12-3 or TRBV12-4 with TRBJ2-5; either TRBD1 or TRBD2 may fit D (6 bases each). The CDR3 is 13 amino acids. Deletions cut 4 bases from V and 5 bases from J, with 11 bases between.

The chain carries TRBV5-8 and TRBJ1-6; 8 nucleotides agree with TRBD1. The ends lost 9 bases at V and 4 bases at J; junction bases unmatched: 6. This CDR3 region has 14 residues. In germline, CDR1 is SGHTS, CDR2 YDEGEE. CDR3 protein: CATNRGSYNSPLHF. CDR3 DNA: TGTGCCACGAACAGGGGGAGTTATAATTCACCCCTCCACTTT.

The sample holds many counts of this clonotype. The chain has TRBV11-2 and TRBJ1-4; D is uncertain. CDR3 size: 15 residues. Germline V gene lookup returns CDR1 SGHAT and CDR2 FQNNGV. V lost 1 base and J 0 bases, leaving 6 bases between the germline ends. The CDR3, as DNA: TGTGCCAGCAGCTTAGCACTCGCAACTAATGAAAAACTGTTTTTT. Protein: CASSLALATNEKLFF.

The V call is TRBV19, the J call TRBJ2-1, with no clear D. Trimming cost V 5 bases and J 12 bases, with 14 bases left between them. The CDR3 contains 12 residues. CDR1 is LNHDA, CDR2 SQIVND, per germline (reference sequence). In DNA, the CDR3 is TGTGCCAGTAGTCCCCGACTCGGTGTGCAGTTCTTC. The encoded protein is CASSPRLGVQFF.

This clonotype was counted ten times or more. The chain links TRBV2 to TRBJ1-2, with D unresolved. Germline CDR1 SNHLY, CDR2 FYNNEI. This CDR3 has 14 residues. Trimming removed 5 bases from V and 8 bases from J, with 18 bases in between. CDR3 DNA: TGTGCCAGCAGTTTGGACTGGGCCCTAAGGGGCTACACCTTC. Protein: CASSLDWALRGYTF.

This rearrangement joins TRBV7-3 to TRBJ1-5; D perhaps matches TRBD1 (5 bases). V dropped 5 bases and J dropped 5 bases, with 16 bases sitting between them. CDR3 size: 15 residues. In germline, CDR1 is SGHTA, CDR2 FQGTGA. The CDR3 nucleotides are TGTGCCAGCAGCCATGGTGGGGCAGGAGATCAGCCCCAGCATTTT. Its translation: CASSHGGAGDQPQHF.

This clonotype occurred once. The rearrangement links TRBV7-9 to TRBJ2-7; 11 bases are shared with TRBD2. CDR1 SEHNR and CDR2 FQNEAQ come from the germline V gene (reference sequence). The CDR3 totals 18 residues. V lost 0 bases to trimming and J lost 6 bases; unmatched junction nucleotides: 13. This chain's CDR3 is CASSLAGLAGGLGREQYF. The CDR3 nucleotides read TGTGCCAGCAGCTTAGCAGGGCTAGCGGGAGGACTAGGTCGCGAGCAGTACTTC.

With regard to this clonotype: This clone may be a read error of a much larger clone one base away. The rearrangement joins TRBV4-2 to TRBJ2-5, with no clear D. Trimming shortened V by 0 bases and J by 5 bases, and 10 bases separated the two germline ends. CDR3 length: 14 residues. Germline CDR1 LGHNA, CDR2 YNFKEQ. In nucleotides, the CDR3 is TGTGCCAGCAGCCAAGATAGTCAGGAGGAGACCCAGTACTTC. This translates into CASSQDSQEETQYF.

Judged by abundance, this clonotype is medium-sized (0.01 to 0.1%). The chain is built from TRBV25-1 and TRBJ2-3; 8 nucleotides agree with TRBD2. Germline CDR1 MGHDK, CDR2 SYGVNS. The CDR3 sequence is 13 residues long. Trimming cost V 6 bases and J 4 bases; bases outside gene matches: 3. The CDR3 loop reads CASSAGGPDTQYF. In DNA form, the CDR3 reads TGTGCCAGCAGCGCGGGAGGCCCAGATACGCAGTATTTT.

This clonotype has ten or more counts. The chain links TRBV11-3 to TRBJ2-1; 8 bases match TRBD2. V lost 5 bases and J lost 7; bases outside the gene matches: 7. The CDR3 is 14 amino acids. Germline CDR1 SGHNT, CDR2 YENEEA. The chain's CDR3 is CASSAYSGENEQFF. DNA of the CDR3: TGTGCCAGCAGCGCCTATAGCGGGGAAAATGAGCAGTTCTTC.

On this clonotype: A junction end diverges from the germline sequence, so it may reflect a read error. V gene TRBV29-1 combines with J gene TRBJ2-5, with a tentative D call TRBD1 (6 bases). This CDR3 has 13 residues. Germline V CDR1 and CDR2: SQVTM, ANQGSEA. The CDR3 DNA reads as TGCAGCGTCCGGCCGGACAGATTAGAGACCCAGAACTTC. This translates into CSVRPDRLETQNF.

As regards this clonotype: The CDR3 carries no conserved terminal phenylalanine or tryptophan, so it likely arises from a read error. The limits of the CDR3 on the DNA are not certain, so only TCRdb's listed CDR3 is given. The chain employs TRBV11-3 and TRBJ2-1. The germline V gene has CDR1 SGHNT and CDR2 YENEEA. The CDR3 comprises 15 residues, both ends counted. The chain's CDR3 is CASSFGGSSYNEPLC.

This clonotype was detected ten times or more. CDR3 region: CASGDRENSPLHF. The CDR3 region has the DNA TGTGCCAGCGGGGACAGGGAGAATTCACCCCTCCACTTT. The chain recombines TRBV6-2 or TRBV6-3 with TRBJ1-6; 9 bases agree with TRBD1. The germline CDR1 and CDR2 sequences are MNHEY and SVGEGT. The ends lost 8 bases at V and 7 bases at J; junction bases unmatched: 3. This CDR3 region has 13 residues.

This clonotype has a count of ten or more. A single base separates this from a much larger clone, so it may be a read error. The chain uses TRBV20-1 and TRBJ2-7; 7 bases are shared with TRBD2. The germline gives CDR1 DFQATT, CDR2 SNEGSKA (reference sequence). This CDR3 is built from 13 residues. CDR3 protein: CGPRLGGTYEQYF. The CDR3 bases are TGCGGCCCTAGACTGGGGGGGACCTACGAGCAGTACTTC.

In regard to this clonotype: This may stem from a read error, because a much larger clone lies one nucleotide away. The CDR3 does not end in the conserved phenylalanine or tryptophan, so this is likely a read error. This rearrangement joins TRBV7-9 to TRBJ2-3; 11 nucleotides align to TRBD2. There are 16 residues in the CDR3. V was clipped by 6 bases and J by 5 bases; unmatched bases: 10. The germline V gene has CDR1 SEHNR and CDR2 FQNEAQ (reference sequence). The CDR3 DNA reads TGTGCCAGCAGTCTTACTAGCGGGAGAAGCGGAGATACGCAGTATTGT. Translating gives CASSLTSGRSGDTQYC.

The rearrangement links TRBV5-6 to TRBJ1-3, with unresolved D. The CDR3 consists of 16 residues. Trimming removed 2 bases at V and 8 bases at J, with 20 bases between. Germline loops: CDR1 SGHDT, CDR2 YYEEEE. The CDR3 nucleotides read TGTGCCAGCAGCTTCGGTCAAGCTGCGGGAGGAGACACCATATATTTT. Protein: CASSFGQAAGGDTIYF.

A word on this clonotype: A much larger clone is a single base away; this may be a read error. V is TRBV27 and J is TRBJ2-7; either TRBD1 or TRBD2 may fit D (5 bases each). V lost 8 bases, J lost 5 bases, and 22 bases lay in between. This CDR3 is 15 amino acids long. The germline V gene encodes CDR1 MNHEY and CDR2 SMNVEV (reference sequence). The chain's CDR3 is CASRRPGAGSNEQYF. As DNA, the CDR3 is TGTGCCAGCCGCCGACCCGGGGCAGGGTCCAACGAGCAGTACTTC.

With respect to this clonotype: Compared with germline, one end of the junction differs, possibly owing to a read error. The gene calls are TRBV7-2 and TRBJ1-2, with D possibly being TRBD1 (5 bases). Germline CDR1 is SGHTA and CDR2 is FQGNSA. The CDR3 runs to 15 residues. The CDR3 DNA reads as TGTGCCAGCAGCTTAGCCCCCGACCGGGGGATTGGCCACACCTTC. Translation: CASSLAPDRGIGHTF.

Comment on this clonotype: The germline gene is not matched at one end of the junction; a read error may be the cause. The genes are TRBV20-1 and TRBJ2-3; 9 nucleotides match TRBD2. This CDR3 region has 15 residues. CDR1 and CDR2 from the germline V gene are DFQATT and SNEGSKA (reference sequence). The CDR3 DNA sequence: TGCAGTGCTATAGCGGGAGTAAGTCACACGGATATGCAGTATTTT. Translating gives CSAIAGVSHTDMQYF.